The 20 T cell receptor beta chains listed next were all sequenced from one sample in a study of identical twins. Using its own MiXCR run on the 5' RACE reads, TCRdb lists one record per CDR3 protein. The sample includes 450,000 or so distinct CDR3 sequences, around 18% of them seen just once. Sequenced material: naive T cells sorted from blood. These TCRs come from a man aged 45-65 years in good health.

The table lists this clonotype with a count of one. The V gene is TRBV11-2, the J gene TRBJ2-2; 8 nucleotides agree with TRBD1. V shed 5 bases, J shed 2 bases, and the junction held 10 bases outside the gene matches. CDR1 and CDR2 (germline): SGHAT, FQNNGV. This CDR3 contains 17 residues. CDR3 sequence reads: CASSPLLGQGNTGELFF. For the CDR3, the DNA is TGTGCCAGCAGCCCCCTCCTTGGACAGGGTAACACCGGGGAGCTGTTTTTT.

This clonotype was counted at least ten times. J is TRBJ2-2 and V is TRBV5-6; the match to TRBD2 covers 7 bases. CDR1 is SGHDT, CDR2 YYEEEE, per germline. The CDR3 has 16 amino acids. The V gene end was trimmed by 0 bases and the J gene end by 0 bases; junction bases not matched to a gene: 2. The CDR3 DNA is TGTGCCAGCAGCTTGGTAGCGGGTCCGAACACCGGGGAGCTGTTTTTT. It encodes CASSLVAGPNTGELFF.

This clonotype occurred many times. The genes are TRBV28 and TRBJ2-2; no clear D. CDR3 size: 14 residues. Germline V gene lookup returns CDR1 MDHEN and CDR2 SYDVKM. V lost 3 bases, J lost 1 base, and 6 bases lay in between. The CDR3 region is CASSLVRNTGELFF. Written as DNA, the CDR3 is TGTGCCAGCAGTTTGGTTCGGAACACCGGGGAGCTGTTTTTT.

The CDR3 sequence: CASSPPQRGLYEQYF. CDR3 nucleotide sequence: TGTGCCAGCTCACCACCTCAGCGGGGACTCTACGAGCAGTACTTC. This chain joins TRBV18 and TRBJ2-7; TRBD2 matches 7 bases. The junction had 5 bases not matched to a gene; V was cut back by 0 bases and J by 3 bases. The CDR3 extends over 15 amino acids. Germline V gene lookup returns CDR1 KGHSH and CDR2 LQKENI. The whole variable domain, remainder taken from reference TRBV18 and TRBJ2-7, is NAGVMQNPRHLVRRRGQEARLRCSPMKGHSHVYWYRQLPEEGLKFMVYLQKENIIDESGMPKERFSAEFPKEGPSILRIQQVVRGDSAAYFCASSPPQRGLYEQYFGPGTRLTVT.

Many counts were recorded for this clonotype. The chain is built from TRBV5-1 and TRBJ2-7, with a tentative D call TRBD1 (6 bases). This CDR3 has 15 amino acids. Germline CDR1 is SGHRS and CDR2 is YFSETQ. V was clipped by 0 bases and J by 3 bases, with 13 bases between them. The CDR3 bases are TGCGCCAGCAGCTTGGCCTGGGGACAAGTCTACGAGCAGTACTTC. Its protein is CASSLAWGQVYEQYF.

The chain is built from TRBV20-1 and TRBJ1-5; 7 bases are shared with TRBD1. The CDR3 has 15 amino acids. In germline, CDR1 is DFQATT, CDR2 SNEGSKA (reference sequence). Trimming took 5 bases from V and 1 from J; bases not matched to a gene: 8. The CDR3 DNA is TGCAGTGCTGCAACCGGCAGGGGGAGCAATCAGCCCCAGCATTTT. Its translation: CSAATGRGSNQPQHF.

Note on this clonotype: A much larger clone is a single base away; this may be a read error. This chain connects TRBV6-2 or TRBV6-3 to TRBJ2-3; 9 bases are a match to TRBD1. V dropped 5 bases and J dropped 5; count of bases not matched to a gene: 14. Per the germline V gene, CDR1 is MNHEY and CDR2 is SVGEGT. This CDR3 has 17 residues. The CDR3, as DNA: TGTGCCAGCAGTCGTCTCTATCCGGGACAGGGTGAAGATACGCAGTATTTT. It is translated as CASSRLYPGQGEDTQYF.

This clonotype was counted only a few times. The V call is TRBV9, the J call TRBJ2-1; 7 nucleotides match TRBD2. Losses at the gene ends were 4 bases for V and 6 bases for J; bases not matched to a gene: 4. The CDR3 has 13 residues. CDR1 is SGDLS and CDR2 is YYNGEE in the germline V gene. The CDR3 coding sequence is TGTGCCAGCAGCCCCGGGACTACCAATGAGCAGTTCTTC. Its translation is CASSPGTTNEQFF.

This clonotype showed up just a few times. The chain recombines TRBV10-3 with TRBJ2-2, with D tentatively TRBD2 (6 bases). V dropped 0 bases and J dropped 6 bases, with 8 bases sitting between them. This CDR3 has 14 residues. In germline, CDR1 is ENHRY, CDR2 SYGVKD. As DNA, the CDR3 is TGTGCCATCAGTGAGTCGGGGGGATCCGGGGAGCTGTTTTTT. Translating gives CAISESGGSGELFF.

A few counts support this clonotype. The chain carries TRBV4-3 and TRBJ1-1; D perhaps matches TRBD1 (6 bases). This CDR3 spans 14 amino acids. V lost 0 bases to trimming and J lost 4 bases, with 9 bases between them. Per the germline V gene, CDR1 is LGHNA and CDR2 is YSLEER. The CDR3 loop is CASSQEGAGTEAFF. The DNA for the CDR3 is TGCGCCAGCAGCCAAGAGGGGGCCGGCACTGAAGCTTTCTTT.

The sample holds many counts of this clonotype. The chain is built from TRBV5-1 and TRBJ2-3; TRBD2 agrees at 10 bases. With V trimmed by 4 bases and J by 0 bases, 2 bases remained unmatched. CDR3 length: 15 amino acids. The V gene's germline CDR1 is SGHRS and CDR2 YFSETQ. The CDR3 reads CASSTSGVSTDTQYF. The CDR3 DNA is TGCGCCAGCAGCACTAGCGGGGTTAGCACAGATACGCAGTATTTT.

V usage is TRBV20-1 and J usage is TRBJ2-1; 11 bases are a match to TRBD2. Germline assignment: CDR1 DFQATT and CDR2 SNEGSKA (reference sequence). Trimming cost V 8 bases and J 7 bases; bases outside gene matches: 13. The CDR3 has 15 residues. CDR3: CSPIAVAGGPNEQFF. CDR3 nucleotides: TGCAGTCCTATAGCGGTAGCGGGAGGGCCAAATGAGCAGTTCTTC.

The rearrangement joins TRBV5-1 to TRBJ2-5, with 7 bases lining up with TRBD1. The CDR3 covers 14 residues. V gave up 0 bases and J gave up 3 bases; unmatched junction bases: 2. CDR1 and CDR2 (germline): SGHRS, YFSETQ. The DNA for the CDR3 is TGCGCCAGCAGCTTGGAGGGACAGAAAGAGACCCAGTACTTC. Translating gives CASSLEGQKETQYF.

The CDR3 coding sequence is TGCGCCAGCAGCCCGGGACAGGGGGCCACCGGGGAGCTGTTTTTT. Protein product: CASSPGQGATGELFF. The chain is built from TRBV5-1 and TRBJ2-2, with 12 bases matching TRBD1. The length of the CDR3 is 15 residues. CDR1 and CDR2 (germline): SGHRS, YFSETQ. The V segment lost 4 bases and the J segment 4 bases; nucleotides outside the gene matches: 2.

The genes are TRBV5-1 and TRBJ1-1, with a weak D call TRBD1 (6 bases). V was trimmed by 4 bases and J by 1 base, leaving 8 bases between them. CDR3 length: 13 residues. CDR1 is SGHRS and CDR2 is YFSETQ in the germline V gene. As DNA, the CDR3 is TGCGCCAGCAGCGTGGACAGGAACACTGAAGCTTTCTTT. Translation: CASSVDRNTEAFF.

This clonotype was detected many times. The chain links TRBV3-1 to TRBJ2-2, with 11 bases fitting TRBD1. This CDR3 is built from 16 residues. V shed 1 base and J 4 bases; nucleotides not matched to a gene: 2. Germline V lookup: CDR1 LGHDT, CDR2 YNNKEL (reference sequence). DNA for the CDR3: TGTGCCAGCAGCCAAGGGACAGGGGGCATCACCGGGGAGCTGTTTTTT. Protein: CASSQGTGGITGELFF.

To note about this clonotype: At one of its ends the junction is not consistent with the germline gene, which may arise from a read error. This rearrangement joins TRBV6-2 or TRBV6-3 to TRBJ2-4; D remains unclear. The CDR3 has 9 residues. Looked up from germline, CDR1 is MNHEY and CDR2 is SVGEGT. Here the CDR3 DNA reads TGTGCCAGCGGCCGCCCCCGGCACTTC. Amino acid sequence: CASGRPRHF.

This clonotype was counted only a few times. The CDR3 region has the DNA TGCAGTGCTAGTGCGCGACGGGGAGAGACCCAGTACTTC. Translating gives CSASARRGETQYF. V usage is TRBV20-1 and J usage is TRBJ2-5; a possible D gene is TRBD2 (5 bases). This CDR3 spans 13 amino acids. Germline CDR1 and CDR2: DFQATT and SNEGSKA (reference sequence). V lost 3 bases and J lost 4, with 12 bases in between.

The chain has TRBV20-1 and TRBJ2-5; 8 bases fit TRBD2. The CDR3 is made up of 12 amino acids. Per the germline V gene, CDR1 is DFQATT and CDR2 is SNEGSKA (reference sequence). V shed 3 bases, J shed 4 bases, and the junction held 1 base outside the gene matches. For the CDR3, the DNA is TGCAGTGCTAGCGGGAGGGCAGAGACCCAGTACTTC. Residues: CSASGRAETQYF.

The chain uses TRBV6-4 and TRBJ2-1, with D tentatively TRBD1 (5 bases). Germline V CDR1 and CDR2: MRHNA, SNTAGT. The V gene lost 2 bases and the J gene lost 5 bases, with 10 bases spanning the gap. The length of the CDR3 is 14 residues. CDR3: CASSDQTENNEQFF. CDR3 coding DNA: TGTGCCAGCAGTGACCAGACAGAGAACAATGAGCAGTTCTTC.